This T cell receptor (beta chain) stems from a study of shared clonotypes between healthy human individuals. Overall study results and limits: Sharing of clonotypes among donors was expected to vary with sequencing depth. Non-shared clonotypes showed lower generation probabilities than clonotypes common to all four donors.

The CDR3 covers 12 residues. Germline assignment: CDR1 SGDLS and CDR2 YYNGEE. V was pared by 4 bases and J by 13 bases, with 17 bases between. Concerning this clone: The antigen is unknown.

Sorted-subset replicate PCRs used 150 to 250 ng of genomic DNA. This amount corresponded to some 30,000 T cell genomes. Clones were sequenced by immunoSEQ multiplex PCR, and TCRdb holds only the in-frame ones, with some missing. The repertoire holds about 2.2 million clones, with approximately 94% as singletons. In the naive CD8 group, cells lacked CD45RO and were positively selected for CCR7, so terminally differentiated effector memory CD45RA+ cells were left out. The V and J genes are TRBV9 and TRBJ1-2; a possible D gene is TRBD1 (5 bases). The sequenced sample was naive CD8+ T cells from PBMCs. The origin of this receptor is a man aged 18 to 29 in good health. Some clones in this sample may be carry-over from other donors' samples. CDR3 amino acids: CASSSGRPEVTF. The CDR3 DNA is TGTGCCAGCAGCTCGGGACGGCCGGAAGTCACCTTC.